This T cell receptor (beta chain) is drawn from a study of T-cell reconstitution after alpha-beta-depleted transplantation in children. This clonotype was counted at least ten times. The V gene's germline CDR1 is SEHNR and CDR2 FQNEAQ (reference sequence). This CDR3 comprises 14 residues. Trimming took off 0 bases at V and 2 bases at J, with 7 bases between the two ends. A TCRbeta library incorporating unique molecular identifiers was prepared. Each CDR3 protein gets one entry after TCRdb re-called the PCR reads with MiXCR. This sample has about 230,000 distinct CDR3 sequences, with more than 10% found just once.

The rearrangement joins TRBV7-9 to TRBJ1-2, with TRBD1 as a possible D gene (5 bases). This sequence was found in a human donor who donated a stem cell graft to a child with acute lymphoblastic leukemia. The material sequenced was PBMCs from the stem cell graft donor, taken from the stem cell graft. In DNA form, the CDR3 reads TGTGCCAGCAGCTTAGCTTCAGGGAACTATGGCTACACCTTC. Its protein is CASSLASGNYGYTF. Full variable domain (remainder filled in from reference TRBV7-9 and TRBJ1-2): DTGVSQNPRHKITKRGQNVTFRCDPISEHNRLYWYRQTLGQGPEFLTYFQNEAQLEKSRLLSDRFSAERPKGSFSTLEIQRTEQGDSAMYLCASSLASGNYGYTFGSGTRLTVV.